These 9 T cell receptor beta chains were sequenced from one sample in a study of blood T cells in healthy people across ages. It was with a sample-barcoded 5' primer and a J-beta primer mix that a second PCR of about 6 to 12 cycles was run. TCRdb re-called the 5' RACE reads through MiXCR, storing one row per CDR3 protein. The repertoire holds roughly 800,000 distinct CDR3 sequences, with roughly 60% as singletons. The sequenced sample was blood. These receptors all come from a young man in good health.

J is TRBJ1-5 and V is TRBV20-1; 8 nucleotides match TRBD1. In germline, CDR1 is DFQATT, CDR2 SNEGSKA (reference sequence). CDR3 length: 13 amino acids. V shed 8 bases, J shed 4 bases, and the junction held 7 bases outside the gene matches. The CDR3 loop reads CSTGQGGNQPQHF. In DNA form, the CDR3 reads TGCAGTACCGGACAGGGAGGGAATCAGCCCCAGCATTTT.

This rearrangement joins TRBV20-1 to TRBJ2-5; 13 bases map to TRBD2. This CDR3 contains 14 residues. In germline, CDR1 is DFQATT, CDR2 SNEGSKA (reference sequence). With 5 bases clipped from V and 1 base from J, the junction kept 1 base outside the gene matches. As DNA, the CDR3 is TGCAGTGCTGGGACTAGCGGGGCCCAAGAGACCCAGTACTTC. Protein sequence: CSAGTSGAQETQYF.

This clonotype showed up just once. The CDR3 spells CASSLVGLGSSYNEQFF. The CDR3, as DNA: TGTGCCAGCAGCTTAGTAGGTCTAGGGAGCTCCTACAATGAGCAGTTCTTC. The chain combines TRBV7-2 with TRBJ2-1, with D perhaps TRBD2 (5 bases). The ends were cut back, 1 base at V and 0 bases at J, with 13 bases in the middle. Germline V gives CDR1 SGHTA, CDR2 FQGNSA. The CDR3 has 17 amino acids.

This clonotype has only one observation. V usage is TRBV21-1 and J usage is TRBJ1-1; the table's D call, TRBD1, has no DNA check behind it. TRBV21-1 is a pseudogene. The CDR3 runs to 15 residues. This chain's CDR3 is CASMGGQQMNTEAFF. As DNA, the CDR3 is TGTGCCAGCATGGGGGGACAGCAGATGAATACTGAAGCTTTCTTT.

This clonotype was counted only a few times. The chain employs TRBV7-3 and TRBJ2-7; possibly TRBD2 for D (5 bases). V was shortened by 2 bases and J by 4 bases, with 18 bases between the two germline ends. The germline gives CDR1 SGHTA, CDR2 FQGTGA. CDR3 length: 16 residues. The CDR3, as DNA: TGTGCCAGCAGCTTAGCCCCGACTACCTCCCGATACGAGCAGTACTTC. Protein: CASSLAPTTSRYEQYF.

The rearrangement uses TRBV11-2 and TRBJ2-5; D gene unclear. CDR3 length: 13 residues. Germline V gives CDR1 SGHAT, CDR2 FQNNGV. V was clipped by 6 bases and J by 5 bases, with 13 bases between them. The chain's CDR3 is CASSAGLEETQYF. CDR3 sequence (DNA): TGTGCCAGCAGTGCAGGATTGGAGGAGACCCAGTACTTC.

The V call is TRBV25-1, the J call TRBJ1-5; D gene ambiguous. The CDR3 is 11 residues long. V was shortened by 7 bases and J by 7 bases, with 8 bases between the two germline ends. CDR1 and CDR2 from the germline V gene are MGHDK and SYGVNS. The CDR3 reads CASNGSQPQHF. CDR3 DNA sequence: TGTGCCAGCAACGGGTCGCAGCCCCAGCATTTT. Looking up the rest from reference TRBV25-1 and TRBJ1-5 gives the full variable domain: EADIYQTPRYLVIGTGKKITLECSQTMGHDKMYWYQQDPGMELHLIHYSYGVNSTEKGDLSSESTVSRIRTEHFPLTLESARPSHTSQYLCASNGSQPQHFGDGTRLSIL.

V and J are TRBV30 and TRBJ2-5; maybe TRBD1 (5 bases). The CDR3 totals 14 residues. The ends were cut back, 2 bases at V and 0 bases at J, with 10 bases in the middle. Per germline, CDR1 GTSNPN and CDR2 SVGIG (reference sequence). CDR3 sequence: CAWSNPGNQETQYF. CDR3 DNA: TGTGCCTGGAGTAACCCAGGGAACCAAGAGACCCAGTACTTC. The whole variable domain, filled in from reference TRBV30 and TRBJ2-5, reads SQTIHQWPATLVQPVGSPLSLECTVEGTSNPNLYWYRQAAGRGLQLLFYSVGIGQISSEVPQNLSASRPQDRQFILSSKKLLLSDSGFYLCAWSNPGNQETQYFGPGTRLLVL.

The chain is built from TRBV5-1 and TRBJ2-1, with D possibly TRBD2 on 7 matching bases. This CDR3 contains 15 residues. Trimming shortened V by 0 bases and J by 8 bases, and 15 bases separated the two germline ends. Germline-derived CDR1 and CDR2 are SGHRS and YFSETQ. CDR3 DNA: TGCGCCAGCAGCTTGGGGGCTCCGGGGGGCGATGAGCAGTTCTTC. Protein: CASSLGAPGGDEQFF.